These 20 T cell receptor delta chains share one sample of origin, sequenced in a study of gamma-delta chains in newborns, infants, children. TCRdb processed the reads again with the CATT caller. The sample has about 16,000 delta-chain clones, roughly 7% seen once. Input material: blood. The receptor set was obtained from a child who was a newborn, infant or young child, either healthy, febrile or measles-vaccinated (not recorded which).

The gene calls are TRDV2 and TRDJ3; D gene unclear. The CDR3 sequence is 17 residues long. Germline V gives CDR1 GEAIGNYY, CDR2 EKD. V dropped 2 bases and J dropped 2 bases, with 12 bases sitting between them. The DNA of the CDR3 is TGTGCCTGTGACAAAGTAGAAAACCCCTGGGACACCCGACAGATGTTTTTC. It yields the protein CACDKVENPWDTRQMFF.

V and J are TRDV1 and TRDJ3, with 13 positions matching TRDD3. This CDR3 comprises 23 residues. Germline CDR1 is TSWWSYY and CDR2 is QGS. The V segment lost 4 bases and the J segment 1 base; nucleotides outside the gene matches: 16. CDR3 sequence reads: CALGVPMSTGGYESSWDTRQMFF. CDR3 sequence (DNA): TGTGCTCTTGGGGTTCCCATGAGTACTGGGGGATACGAGTCTTCCTGGGACACCCGACAGATGTTTTTC.

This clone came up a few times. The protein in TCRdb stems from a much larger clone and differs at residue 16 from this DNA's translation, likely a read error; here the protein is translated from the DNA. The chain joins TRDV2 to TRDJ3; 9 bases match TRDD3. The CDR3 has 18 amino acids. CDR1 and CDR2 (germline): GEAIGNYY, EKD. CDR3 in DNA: TGTGCCTGTGACACCGTGGGGGATAGCTCCTGGGACACCCGACAGATATTTTTC. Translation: CACDTVGDSSWDTRQIFF.

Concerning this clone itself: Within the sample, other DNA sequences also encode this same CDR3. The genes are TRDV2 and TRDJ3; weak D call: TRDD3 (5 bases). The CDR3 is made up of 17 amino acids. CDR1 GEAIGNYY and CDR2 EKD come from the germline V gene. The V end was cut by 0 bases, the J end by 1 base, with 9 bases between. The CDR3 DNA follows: TGTGCCTGTGACACCGCCGGATATTCCTGGGACACCCGACAGATGTTTTTC. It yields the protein CACDTAGYSWDTRQMFF.

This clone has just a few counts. The CDR3 nucleotides are TGTGCCTGTGACGTACTGGGGGATGACACCCGACAGATGTTTTTC. It specifies CACDVLGDDTRQMFF. The chain couples TRDV2 to TRDJ3, with 10 bases that match TRDD3. CDR1 and CDR2 from the germline V gene are GEAIGNYY and EKD. The junction had 2 bases not matched to a gene; V was cut back by 3 bases and J by 7 bases. CDR3 length: 15 residues.

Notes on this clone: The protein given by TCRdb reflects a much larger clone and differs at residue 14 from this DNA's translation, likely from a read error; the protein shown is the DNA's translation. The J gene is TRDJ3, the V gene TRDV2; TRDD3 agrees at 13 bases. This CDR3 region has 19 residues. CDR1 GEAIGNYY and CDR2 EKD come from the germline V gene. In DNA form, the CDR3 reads TGTGCCTGTGACAAAGTACTGGGGGATACGTCCTGGGACGCCCGACAGATGTTTTTC. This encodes CACDKVLGDTSWDARQMFF.

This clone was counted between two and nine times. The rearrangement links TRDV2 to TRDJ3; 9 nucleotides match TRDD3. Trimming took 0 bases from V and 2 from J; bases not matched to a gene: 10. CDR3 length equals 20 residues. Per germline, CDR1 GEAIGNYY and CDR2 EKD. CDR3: CACDTVLGERSPWDTRQMFF. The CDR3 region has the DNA TGTGCCTGTGACACCGTACTGGGGGAGAGAAGCCCCTGGGACACCCGACAGATGTTTTTC.

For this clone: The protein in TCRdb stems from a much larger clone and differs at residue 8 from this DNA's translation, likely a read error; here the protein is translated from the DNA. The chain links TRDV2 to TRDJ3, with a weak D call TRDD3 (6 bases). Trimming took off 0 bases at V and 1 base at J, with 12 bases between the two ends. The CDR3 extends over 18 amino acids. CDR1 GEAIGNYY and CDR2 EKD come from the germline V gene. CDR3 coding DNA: TGTGCCTGTGACACCGTGGGGGCTACGTCCTGGGACACCCGACAGATGTTTTTC. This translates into CACDTVGATSWDTRQMFF.

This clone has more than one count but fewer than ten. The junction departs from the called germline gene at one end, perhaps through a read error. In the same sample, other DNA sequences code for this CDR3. CDR3 residues: CACDTVSGESWDTRQMFF. The CDR3 coding sequence is TGTGCCTGTGACACCGTAAGTGGGGAGTCCTGGGACACTCGACAGATGTTTTTC. V is TRDV2 and J is TRDJ3; D might be TRDD3 (5 bases). The CDR3 is made up of 18 amino acids. The germline CDR1 and CDR2 sequences are GEAIGNYY and EKD.

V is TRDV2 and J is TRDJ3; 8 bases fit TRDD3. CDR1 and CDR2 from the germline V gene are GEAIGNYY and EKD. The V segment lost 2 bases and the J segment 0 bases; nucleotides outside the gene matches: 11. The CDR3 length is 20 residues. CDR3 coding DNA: TGTGCCTGTGACAAGGTGAGGGATACGGCTAGCTCCTGGGACACCCGACAGATGTTTTTC. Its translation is CACDKVRDTASSWDTRQMFF.

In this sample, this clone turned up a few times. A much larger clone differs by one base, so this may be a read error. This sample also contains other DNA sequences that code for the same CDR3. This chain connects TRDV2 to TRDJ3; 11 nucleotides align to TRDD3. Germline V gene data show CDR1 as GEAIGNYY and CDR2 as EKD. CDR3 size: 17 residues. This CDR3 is CACDILGDIWDTRQMFF. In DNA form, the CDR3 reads TGTGCCTGTGACATACTGGGGGATATTTGGGACACCCGGCAGATGTTTTTC.

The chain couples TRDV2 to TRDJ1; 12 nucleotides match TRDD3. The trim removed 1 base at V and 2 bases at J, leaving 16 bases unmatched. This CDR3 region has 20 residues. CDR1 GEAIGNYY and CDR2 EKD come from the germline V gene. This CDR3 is CACDTYWGILGQARTDKLIF. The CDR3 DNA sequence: TGTGCCTGTGACACGTACTGGGGGATACTCGGACAGGCGCGTACCGATAAACTCATCTTT.

The CDR3 spells CALGELRRTGGYGKLIF. CDR3 bases: TGTGCTCTTGGGGAACTACGGCGTACTGGGGGATACGGTAAACTCATCTTT. The rearrangement uses TRDV1 and TRDJ1; 13 nucleotides agree with TRDD3. The CDR3 runs 17 residues. With V trimmed by 0 bases and J by 7 bases, 8 bases remained unmatched. Germline assignment: CDR1 TSWWSYY and CDR2 QGS.

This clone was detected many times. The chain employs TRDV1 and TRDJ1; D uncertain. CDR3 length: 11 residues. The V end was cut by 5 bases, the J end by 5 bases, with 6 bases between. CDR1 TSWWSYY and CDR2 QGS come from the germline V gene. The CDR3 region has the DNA TGTGCTCTTGGGATACCGGATAAACTCATCTTT. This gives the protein CALGIPDKLIF.

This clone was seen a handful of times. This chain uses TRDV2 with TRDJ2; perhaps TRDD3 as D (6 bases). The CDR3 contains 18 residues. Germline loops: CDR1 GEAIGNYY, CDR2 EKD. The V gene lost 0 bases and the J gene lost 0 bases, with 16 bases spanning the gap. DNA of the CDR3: TGTGCCTGTGACACCCTTTCCCTGGGGACACCTTTGACAGCACAACTCTTCTTT. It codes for CACDTLSLGTPLTAQLFF.

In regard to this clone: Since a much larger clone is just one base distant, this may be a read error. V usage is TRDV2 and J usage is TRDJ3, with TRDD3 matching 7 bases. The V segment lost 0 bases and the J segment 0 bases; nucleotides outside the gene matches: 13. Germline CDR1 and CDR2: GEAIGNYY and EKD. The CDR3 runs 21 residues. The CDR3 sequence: CACDTLGGAGLFSWDTRQMFF. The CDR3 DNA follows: TGTGCCTGTGACACCCTGGGGGGTGCAGGACTCTTCTCCTGGGACACCCGACAGATGTTTTTC.

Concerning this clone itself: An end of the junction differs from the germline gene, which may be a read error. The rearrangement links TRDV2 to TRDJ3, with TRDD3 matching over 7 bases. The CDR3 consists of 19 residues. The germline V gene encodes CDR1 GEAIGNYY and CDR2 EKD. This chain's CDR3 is CACDTVLGSVSRDTRQMFF. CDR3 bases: TGTGCCTGTGACACCGTACTGGGGTCCGTCTCCAGGGACACCCGACAGATGTTTTTC.

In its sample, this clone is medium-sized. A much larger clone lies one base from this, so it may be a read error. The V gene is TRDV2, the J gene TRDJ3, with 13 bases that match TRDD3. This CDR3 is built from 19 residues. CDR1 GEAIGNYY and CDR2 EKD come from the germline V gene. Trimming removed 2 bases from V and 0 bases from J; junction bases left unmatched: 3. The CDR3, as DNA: TGTGCCTGTGACAAACTGGGGGATACGAGCTCCTGGGACACCCGACAGATGTTTTTC. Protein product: CACDKLGDTSSWDTRQMFF.

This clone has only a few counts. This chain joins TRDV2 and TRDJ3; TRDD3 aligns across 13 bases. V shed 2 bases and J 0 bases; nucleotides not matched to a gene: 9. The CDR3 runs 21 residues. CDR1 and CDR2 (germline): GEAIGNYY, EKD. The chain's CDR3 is CACDKLYWGIRSSWDTRQMFF. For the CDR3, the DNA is TGTGCCTGTGACAAGTTGTACTGGGGGATACGCTCCTCCTGGGACACCCGACAGATGTTTTTC.

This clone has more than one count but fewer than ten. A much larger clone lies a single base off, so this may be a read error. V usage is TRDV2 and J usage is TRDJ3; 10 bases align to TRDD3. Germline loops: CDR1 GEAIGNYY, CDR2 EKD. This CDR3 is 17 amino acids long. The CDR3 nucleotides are TGTGCCTGTGACACTGGGGGATACTCCTGGGACACCCGACAGACGTTTTTC. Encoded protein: CACDTGGYSWDTRQTFF.